This TCR beta chain is drawn from a study of T-cell reconstitution after alpha-beta-depleted transplantation in children. Study outcomes and limitations: There were some patients whose high TCRbeta diversity at day 60 came from surviving recipient T cells and thymic progenitors. T-cell numbers and diversity one year post-transplant derived largely from freshly generated T cells. As was reported, about two months after transplant, alpha-beta T cells came from several hundred expanded graft clones.

V was cut by 2 bases and J by 3 bases, with 11 bases left in between. Germline-derived CDR1 and CDR2 are MGHRA and YSYEKL. The CDR3 sequence is 15 residues long. As concerns this clonotype: What it binds is not known.

Unique molecular identifiers were incorporated when the TCRbeta library was constructed. TCRdb recomputed calls from the PCR reads with MiXCR, one row per CDR3 protein. Of about a million distinct CDR3 sequences detected, about 30% appear once; the ten largest clones hold 28%. The sequenced sample was PBMCs, mostly from graft donor cells, obtained 360 days after TCRalphabeta/CD19-depleted stem cell transplant. The V gene is TRBV4-1, the J gene TRBJ2-1, with D unresolved. This receptor was taken from a boy under two years old who had a stem cell transplant for SCID, so the T cells may come from the graft donor. CDR3 nucleotide sequence: TGCGCCAGCAGCCAACCCTCGGTTAGCTACAATGAGCAGTTCTTC. Translating it yields CASSQPSVSYNEQFF.